This passage covers 15 T cell receptor beta chains from one sample sequenced in a study of blood T cell repertoires in COVID-19. TCRdb's table, derived via immunoSEQ multiplex PCR, lists solely in-frame clones and lacks some. The table shows over 50,000 clones, with roughly 80% occurring only once. The sample taken for sequencing was PBMCs or T cells enriched from blood (not recorded which). These receptors were obtained from a woman in her forties with acute COVID-19.

The chain joins TRBV3-1 (or the pseudogene TRBV3-2) to TRBJ2-3; 14 bases map to TRBD2. From germline, CDR1 is LGHDT and CDR2 YNNKEL (reference sequence). The trim removed 0 bases at V and 3 bases at J, leaving 5 bases unmatched. The CDR3 totals 18 residues. The CDR3 reads CASSQEGLAGGGTDTQYF. The DNA for the CDR3 is TGTGCCAGCAGCCAAGAAGGACTAGCGGGGGGAGGGACAGATACGCAGTATTTT.

This clone has only a few counts. Other DNA sequences in this specimen translate into the identical CDR3. J is TRBJ2-7 and V is TRBV27; the match to TRBD2 covers 14 bases. The CDR3 consists of 17 residues. V shed 3 bases, J shed 2 bases, and the junction held 6 bases outside the gene matches. CDR1 is MNHEY and CDR2 is SMNVEV in the germline V gene (reference sequence). CDR3 protein: CASSLSGTSGRPYEQYF. CDR3 nucleotide sequence: TGTGCCAGCAGTTTGTCCGGGACTAGCGGGAGACCCTACGAGCAGTACTTC.

The V gene is TRBV19, the J gene TRBJ2-6, with no clear D. Per the germline V gene, CDR1 is LNHDA and CDR2 is SQIVND (reference sequence). V was shortened by 1 base and J by 0 bases, with 4 bases between the two germline ends. This CDR3 is 15 amino acids long. This CDR3 is CASSIVISGANVLTF. The CDR3 DNA reads TGTGCCAGTAGTATAGTTATCTCTGGGGCCAACGTCCTGACTTTC.

The chain carries TRBV9 and TRBJ2-2; D gene uncertain. CDR1 is SGDLS, CDR2 YYNGEE, per germline. The CDR3 loop spans 15 amino acids. Trimming took 3 bases from V and 5 from J, leaving 14 bases between them. CDR3 region: CASSARDTSTGELFF. The CDR3 coding sequence is TGTGCCAGCAGCGCAAGAGACACGTCGACCGGGGAGCTGTTTTTT.

The V gene is TRBV27, the J gene TRBJ1-2; unclear D gene. V lost 4 bases to trimming and J lost 0 bases, with 6 bases between them. The CDR3 contains 13 residues. The germline V gene has CDR1 MNHEY and CDR2 SMNVEV (reference sequence). The CDR3 sequence: CASSSGPNYGYTF. CDR3 bases: TGTGCCAGCAGTTCCGGTCCTAACTATGGCTACACCTTC.

The rearrangement joins TRBV2 to TRBJ1-1, with D perhaps TRBD1 (5 bases). Between the trimmed V and J ends, which lost 4 bases and 1 base, there was a span of 13 bases. CDR1 is SNHLY, CDR2 FYNNEI, per germline. The CDR3 runs 15 residues. The CDR3 protein is CASSAPIGQNTEAFF. The CDR3 nucleotides read TGTGCCAGCAGTGCCCCGATCGGACAGAACACTGAAGCTTTCTTT.

J is TRBJ2-2 and V is TRBV2; D perhaps matches TRBD2 (6 bases). V shed 5 bases and J shed 2 bases, with 18 bases lying between them. CDR3 length: 17 amino acids. Germline assignment: CDR1 SNHLY and CDR2 FYNNEI. The DNA for the CDR3 is TGTGCCAGCAGTAGAAAAGCGGGCCCATCCAACACCGGGGAGCTGTTTTTT. Protein product: CASSRKAGPSNTGELFF. Full variable domain (outside the CDR3, taken from reference TRBV2 and TRBJ2-2): EPEVTQTPSHQVTQMGQEVILRCVPISNHLYFYWYRQILGQKVEFLVSFYNNEISEKSEIFDDQFSVERPDGSNFTLKIRSTKLEDSAMYFCASSRKAGPSNTGELFFGEGSRLTVL.

The chain joins TRBV5-1 to TRBJ2-1; D perhaps matches TRBD2 (7 bases). This CDR3 contains 15 residues. The V gene's germline CDR1 is SGHRS and CDR2 YFSETQ. Deletions cut 5 bases from V and 9 bases from J, with 21 bases between. This CDR3 is CASRRGTGGGSEQFF. CDR3 DNA: TGCGCCAGCAGGAGGGGGACGGGAGGCGGGAGTGAGCAGTTCTTC.

This chain joins TRBV5-1 and TRBJ1-6; TRBD1 is a possible D gene (5 bases). Trimming cost V 3 bases and J 10 bases, with 14 bases left between them. The CDR3 contains 14 residues. Germline V gene lookup returns CDR1 SGHRS and CDR2 YFSETQ. CDR3 DNA: TGCGCCAGCAGCTCCGGACAACCGAGATCACCCCTCCACTTT. Amino acids: CASSSGQPRSPLHF.

This chain uses TRBV4-1 with TRBJ2-7, with 8 bases matching TRBD2. The V gene end was trimmed by 4 bases and the J gene end by 6 bases; junction bases not matched to a gene: 8. Germline V CDR1 and CDR2: MGHRA, YSYEKL. The CDR3 is 14 residues long. In DNA form, the CDR3 reads TGCGCCAGCAGCCCCCGGGAGGGCCCCGTCGAGCAGTACTTC. Its protein product is CASSPREGPVEQYF.

This clone appeared a single time. This sequence joins TRBV3-1 (or the pseudogene TRBV3-2) and TRBJ2-3; 15 positions match TRBD2. Germline V lookup: CDR1 LGHDT, CDR2 YNNKEL (reference sequence). Trimming cost V 4 bases and J 9 bases; bases outside gene matches: 5. The CDR3 spans 15 residues. The CDR3 DNA sequence: TGTGCCAGCAGCCCTAGGACTAGCGGGAGGGTAACGCAGTATTTT. It yields the protein CASSPRTSGRVTQYF.

This rearrangement joins TRBV6-4 to TRBJ2-1; 11 bases fit TRBD2. Germline V lookup: CDR1 MRHNA, CDR2 SNTAGT. The junction had 5 bases not matched to a gene; V was cut back by 6 bases and J by 4 bases. The CDR3 runs 15 residues. CDR3 sequence: CASSPSGRFYNEQFF. The CDR3 nucleotides read TGTGCCAGCAGCCCTAGCGGGAGGTTTTACAATGAGCAGTTCTTC.

In nucleotides, the CDR3 is TGTGCCAGCAGCCCCACAGGGTCGGAGCAGTACTTC. It translates to CASSPTGSEQYF. The rearrangement links TRBV9 to TRBJ2-7, with a tentative D call TRBD1 (6 bases). The CDR3 length is 12 residues. Germline CDR1 SGDLS, CDR2 YYNGEE. The V and J ends lost 4 bases and 7 bases respectively, with 12 bases between them. The variable domain in full, completed from reference TRBV9 and TRBJ2-7, reads DSGVTQTPKHLITATGQRVTLRCSPRSGDLSVYWYQQSLDQGLQFLIQYYNGEERAKGNILERFSAQQFPDLHSELNLSSLELGDSALYFCASSPTGSEQYFGPGTRLTVT.

V gene TRBV5-1 combines with J gene TRBJ2-7; D possibly corresponds to TRBD2 (6 bases). The CDR3 totals 15 residues. Trimming took off 2 bases at V and 1 base at J, with 13 bases between the two ends. The germline gives CDR1 SGHRS, CDR2 YFSETQ. DNA of the CDR3: TGCGCCAGCAGCTTATTAGGCGGGGAGTCCTACGAGCAGTACTTC. Its protein is CASSLLGGESYEQYF.

This clone was observed a handful of times. The chain employs TRBV6-5 and TRBJ2-3; D ambiguous. V was trimmed by 7 bases and J by 0 bases, leaving 2 bases between them. The germline CDR1 and CDR2 sequences are MNHEY and SVGAGI. The CDR3 length is 11 residues. The CDR3 sequence: CASTSTDTQYF. The CDR3, as DNA: TGTGCCAGCACGAGCACAGATACGCAGTATTTT.